These T cell receptor beta chains were read from a single sample in a study of blood T cell repertoires in COVID-19. TCRdb keeps only in-frame clones here, not all; method: immunoSEQ multiplex PCR. The data hold under 140,000 clones, with nearly 80% observed a single time. The sample consisted of peripheral blood. The receptor set was obtained from a woman aged 80 or over with active or convalescent COVID-19. CDR3s include the opening cysteine and the closing phenylalanine or tryptophan. The D gene is left open where the match is weak. The size field is filled for only some rows; it gives once, few, many or a size class.

D gene: NA; clone size: NA; J gene: TRBJ1-1; V gene: TRBV29-1; CDR3 protein: CSVDTGSNTEAFF; CDR3 DNA: TGCAGCGTGGACACCGGGTCCAACACTGAAGCTTTCTTT
D gene: NA; clone size: many; J gene: TRBJ1-6; V gene: TRBV5-4; CDR3 protein: CASRQGYNSPLHF; CDR3 DNA: TGTGCCAGCAGACAGGGTTATAATTCACCCCTCCACTTT
D gene: NA; clone size: NA; J gene: TRBJ1-2; V gene: TRBV6-1; CDR3 protein: CASSYNYGYTF; CDR3 DNA: TGTGCCAGCAGCTATAACTATGGCTACACCTTC
D gene: TRBD2; clone size: NA; J gene: TRBJ2-1; V gene: TRBV18; CDR3 protein: CASSRGTSGRGNEQFF; CDR3 DNA: TGTGCCAGCTCACGAGGGACTAGCGGGAGAGGCAATGAGCAGTTCTTC
D gene: TRBD2; clone size: NA; J gene: TRBJ2-2; V gene: TRBV6-4; CDR3 protein: CASAGGPEGELFF; CDR3 DNA: TGTGCCAGCGCGGGAGGGCCGGAGGGGGAGCTGTTTTTT
D gene: TRBD1; clone size: NA; J gene: TRBJ1-6; V gene: TRBV5-1; CDR3 protein: CASSPGQGVDSPLHF; CDR3 DNA: TGCGCCAGCAGCCCCGGACAGGGTGTGGATTCACCCCTCCACTTT
D gene: TRBD2; clone size: NA; J gene: TRBJ2-5; V gene: TRBV11-3; CDR3 protein: CASSFPKGLSETQYF; CDR3 DNA: TGTGCCAGCAGCTTCCCCAAGGGACTAAGCGAGACCCAGTACTTC
D gene: TRBD1; clone size: NA; J gene: TRBJ1-2; V gene: TRBV5-4; CDR3 protein: CASSLPRDRQVRSNYGYTF; CDR3 DNA: TGTGCCAGCAGCTTGCCCCGGGACAGGCAGGTCAGATCCAACTATGGCTACACCTTC
D gene: NA; clone size: NA; J gene: TRBJ1-5; V gene: TRBV5-8; CDR3 protein: CASSLGQVGFGNQPQHF; CDR3 DNA: TGTGCCAGCAGCTTGGGGCAGGTGGGCTTTGGCAATCAGCCCCAGCATTTT
D gene: TRBD2; clone size: NA; J gene: TRBJ2-1; V gene: TRBV7-3; CDR3 protein: CASTPDAGAANEQFF; CDR3 DNA: TGTGCCAGCACCCCAGACGCGGGAGCGGCCAATGAGCAGTTCTTC
D gene: NA; clone size: NA; J gene: TRBJ1-4; V gene: TRBV29-1; CDR3 protein: CSVEDQYEGLFF; CDR3 DNA: TGCAGCGTTGAAGATCAATACGAGGGTCTGTTTTTT